This T cell receptor beta chain is from a study of early T cells in non-severe SARS-CoV-2 infection. In TCRdb, the 5' RACE reads were re-called with MiXCR into one record per CDR3 protein. The sample yields under 90,000 distinct CDR3 sequences, around 13% seen once. The CDR3 extends over 16 amino acids. V was shortened by 2 bases and J by 0 bases, with 12 bases between the two germline ends. Germline assignment: CDR1 MNHEY and CDR2 SMNVEV (reference sequence). This chain joins TRBV27 and TRBJ2-3, with D hard to call. This TCR was recovered from an adult who was a healthcare worker with PCR-confirmed SARS-CoV-2 infection or an uninfected control (not recorded which). The sequenced material came from whole blood. CDR3 residues: CASSLLARRSTDTQYF. CDR3 DNA sequence: TGTGCCAGCAGTTTACTGGCTCGACGGAGCACAGATACGCAGTATTTT.